Below are 6 T cell receptor beta chains sequenced from a single sample in a study of T cell responses to AZD1222 COVID-19 vaccine (dated by TCRdb to about 2021). Per the publication, the time point label means: baseline before first vaccination. The label giving this sample's treatment or condition can be read as: meningococcal conjugate vaccine given as trial control. Libraries were prepared through the immunoSEQ multiplex PCR assay. Here the immuneACCESS table is served through TCRdb, limited to in-frame sequences with V and J called. Missing clones are a known gap in these copies; in checked studies unresolved V genes cover under half, and the rest lacks a known reason. Present in this sample are about 120,000 clones, 80% to 90% of which were seen just once. The top ten clonotypes cover roughly 4.3% of the sample. Specimen: peripheral blood, collected on day 0 of MenACWY control vaccination. These receptors originate from an adult in good health.

The chain joins TRBV2 to TRBJ1-5; D remains unclear. Germline V gene sequence: CDR1 SNHLY, CDR2 FYNNEI. V lost 7 bases and J lost 0, with 7 bases in between. This CDR3 comprises 13 residues. CDR3 nucleotide sequence: TGTGCCAGCAAAGAGTATAGCAATCAGCCCCAGCATTTT. This sequence encodes CASKEYSNQPQHF.

J is TRBJ2-2 and V is TRBV7-9; no definite D call. CDR1 is SEHNR and CDR2 is FQNEAQ in the germline V gene (reference sequence). V was shortened by 5 bases and J by 2 bases, with 6 bases between the two germline ends. CDR3 length equals 13 residues. CDR3 DNA sequence: TGTGCCAGCAGCCCGCTTAACACCGGGGAGCTGTTTTTT. Translated: CASSPLNTGELFF.

This clone came up once. At one end the junction does not follow the germline gene, possibly because of a read error. The chain uses TRBV6-2 or TRBV6-3 and TRBJ2-1; D might be TRBD2 (6 bases). In germline, CDR1 is MNHEY, CDR2 SVGEGT. The CDR3 contains 12 residues. The CDR3 region has the DNA TGTGCCAGCAGTTACTCGAGGCTAGCGTTAGTCTTC. It specifies CASSYSRLALVF.

The chain uses TRBV6-6 and TRBJ1-2, with D maybe TRBD1 (6 bases). Germline loops: CDR1 MNHNY, CDR2 SVGAGI (reference sequence). The V end was cut by 5 bases, the J end by 7 bases, with 14 bases between. This CDR3 is 13 amino acids long. Here the CDR3 reads CASSDQGSVGYTF. CDR3 sequence (DNA): TGTGCCAGCAGTGATCAGGGGAGTGTTGGCTACACCTTC.

The chain joins TRBV6-5 to TRBJ1-2; D is uncertain. In germline, CDR1 is MNHEY, CDR2 SVGAGI. V was clipped by 4 bases and J by 0 bases, with 6 bases between them. This CDR3 spans 13 amino acids. The CDR3 protein is CASSFSPNYGYTF. CDR3 coding DNA: TGTGCCAGCAGTTTTTCACCTAACTATGGCTACACCTTC.

The gene calls are TRBV11-1 and TRBJ1-4; 9 bases are shared with TRBD1. This CDR3 has 16 residues. Looked up from germline, CDR1 is SGHAT and CDR2 is FQDESV (reference sequence). Trimming cost V 3 bases and J 2 bases; bases outside gene matches: 4. The CDR3 DNA is TGTGCCAGCAGCTTTACAGGGGGCGCGACTAATGAAAAACTGTTTTTT. Protein: CASSFTGGATNEKLFF.